Listed below are T cell receptor beta chains from one sample, sequenced in a study of T-cell reconstitution after alpha-beta-depleted transplantation in children. TCRdb independently ran MiXCR on the PCR reads; one entry per CDR3 protein. The sample yields 250,000 or so distinct CDR3 sequences, 24% seen once. The sample was PBMCs, mostly from graft donor cells, taken 360 days after TCRalphabeta/CD19-depleted stem cell transplant. Every receptor here comes from a female patient aged 2-15 years who had a stem cell transplant for congenital amegakaryocytic thrombocytopenia, so the T cells may come from the graft donor. Both conserved end residues are part of each CDR3. D genes are given only for firm matches. Clone size is shown for a subset of rows, as once, few, many or a class of expanded clone.

v_call	clone_size	j_call	d_call	cdr3_aa	cdr3_nt
TRBV3-1	NA	TRBJ2-2	NA	CASSQVSGELFF	TGTGCCAGCAGCCAAGTCTCGGGGGAGCTGTTTTTT
TRBV28	few	TRBJ2-3	NA	CASRRGGVTDTQYF	TGTGCCAGCCGAAGAGGCGGAGTCACAGATACGCAGTATTTT
TRBV20-1	NA	TRBJ1-1	NA	CSVHEGTLRTEAFF	TGCAGTGTCCATGAGGGCACACTGAGGACTGAAGCTTTCTTT
TRBV30	NA	TRBJ2-3	NA	CAWSVLGALVMDTQYF	TGTGCCTGGAGTGTTTTGGGGGCCCTTGTGATGGATACGCAGTATTTT
TRBV7-6	few	TRBJ2-3	TRBD2	CASSLDPSGGANTQYF	TGTGCCAGCAGCTTAGATCCTAGCGGGGGGGCAAATACGCAGTATTTT
TRBV20-1	NA	TRBJ2-1	TRBD2	CSAGILAVEQFF	TGCAGTGCTGGAATCCTAGCGGTTGAGCAGTTCTTC
TRBV20-1	few	TRBJ1-3	NA	CSARERAAGNTIYF	TGCAGTGCTAGAGAAAGGGCCGCGGGAAACACCATATATTTT
TRBV12-3/TRBV12-4	many	TRBJ2-7	NA	CASSVRAASSEQYF	TGTGCCAGCAGCGTCCGGGCGGCCAGTTCCGAGCAGTACTTC
TRBV7-9	NA	TRBJ1-2	NA	CASSGGREELRGYTF	TGTGCCAGCAGCGGGGGACGTGAAGAGCTTCGGGGCTACACCTTC
TRBV12-1	NA	TRBJ1-1	NA	CASSLGPMSGTEAFF	TGTGCCAGCAGCTTGGGACCCATGAGCGGGACTGAAGCTTTCTTT
TRBV21-1	NA	TRBJ1-1	NA	CASSKSVQGAEAFF	TGTGCCAGCAGCAAAAGTGTTCAGGGGGCTGAAGCTTTCTTT
TRBV6-6	NA	TRBJ2-4	TRBD2	CASRLAGGRIQYF	TGTGCCAGCCGACTAGCGGGGGGAAGAATTCAGTACTTC
TRBV11-2	few	TRBJ2-3	TRBD2	CASSSLLAGNTQYF	TGTGCCAGCAGCTCGCTACTAGCGGGAAATACGCAGTATTTT
TRBV11-2	many	TRBJ2-1	NA	CASSRDSISSNEQFF	TGTGCCAGCAGCCGGGACTCGATATCAAGCAATGAGCAGTTCTTC
TRBV12-3/TRBV12-4	many	TRBJ1-6	NA	CATGQNYNSPLHF	TGTGCCACTGGACAGAACTATAATTCACCCCTCCACTTT
TRBV20-1	many	TRBJ2-3	TRBD2	CSASLAGGGDTQYF	TGCAGTGCTAGTTTAGCGGGAGGAGGAGATACGCAGTATTTT
TRBV25-1	NA	TRBJ2-1	NA	CASSEEGENYYNEQFF	TGTGCCAGCAGTGAAGAAGGGGAGAACTATTACAATGAGCAGTTCTTC
TRBV19	few	TRBJ1-1	NA	CASSIFRGLNTEAFF	TGTGCCAGTAGTATCTTCCGCGGCCTAAACACTGAAGCTTTCTTT
TRBV25-1	few	TRBJ1-4	NA	CASVGTWGTLEGDEKLFF	TGTGCCAGCGTGGGGACCTGGGGGACTCTGGAGGGGGATGAAAAACTGTTTTTT
TRBV6-1	NA	TRBJ2-1	NA	CASSERRYEQFF	TGTGCCAGCAGTGAAAGGAGGTATGAGCAGTTCTTC
TRBV29-1	many	TRBJ2-7	NA	CSSKGGQGDEQYF	TGCAGCTCCAAGGGGGGGCAAGGGGACGAGCAGTACTTC
TRBV4-1	NA	TRBJ1-3	TRBD1	CASSQEGTVGNTIYF	TGCGCCAGCAGCCAAGAAGGGACAGTCGGAAACACCATATATTTT
TRBV20-1	NA	TRBJ1-5	NA	CSASFGTLSGPQHF	TGCAGTGCTAGCTTCGGGACGCTTTCAGGGCCCCAGCATTTT
TRBV10-3	many	TRBJ2-3	NA	CAISDLQPGDTQYF	TGTGCCATCAGTGATCTACAGCCGGGGGATACGCAGTATTTT
TRBV10-3	NA	TRBJ2-1	TRBD1	CAISRDRDNEQFF	TGTGCCATCAGCAGAGACAGGGACAATGAGCAGTTCTTC
TRBV29-1	many	TRBJ2-3	TRBD1	CSVVTVRTGAGTDTQYF	TGCAGCGTTGTTACAGTCCGGACAGGAGCTGGGACAGATACGCAGTATTTT
TRBV5-1	NA	TRBJ2-3	TRBD2	CASSFLRGAATDTQYF	TGCGCCAGCAGCTTCCTGCGGGGGGCGGCCACAGATACGCAGTATTTT
TRBV18	NA	TRBJ2-1	NA	CASSRGRDEQFF	TGTGCCAGCTCACGAGGTCGGGATGAGCAGTTCTTC
TRBV5-1	few	TRBJ2-1	NA	CASSFILVGAEQFF	TGCGCCAGCAGTTTTATACTAGTAGGGGCTGAGCAGTTCTTC
TRBV6-2/TRBV6-3	NA	TRBJ2-1	TRBD2	CASTSPSGYNEQFF	TGTGCCAGCACCTCCCCTAGCGGGTACAATGAGCAGTTCTTC
TRBV12-3/TRBV12-4	many	TRBJ2-3	NA	CASRGANTQYF	TGTGCCAGCAGGGGGGCGAATACGCAGTATTTT
TRBV7-2	NA	TRBJ1-5	NA	CASSTGTQSNQPQHF	TGTGCCAGCAGTACCGGGACACAAAGCAATCAGCCCCAGCATTTT
TRBV6-5	few	TRBJ1-6	NA	CASSYPQGWNSPLHF	TGTGCCAGCAGTTACCCCCAGGGGTGGAATTCACCCCTCCACTTT
TRBV7-6	NA	TRBJ1-1	NA	CASSLGGGGSTEAFF	TGTGCCAGCAGCTTAGGGGGGGGAGGGAGCACTGAAGCTTTCTTT
TRBV28	NA	TRBJ1-2	NA	CASSGGYGWGYTF	TGTGCCAGCAGTGGAGGGTACGGATGGGGCTACACCTTC
TRBV4-3	NA	TRBJ2-4	NA	CASSQDLPAKNIQYF	TGCGCCAGCAGCCAAGATCTTCCGGCCAAAAACATTCAGTACTTC
TRBV15	many	TRBJ1-4	NA	CATSRERSSTNEKLFF	TGTGCCACCAGCAGAGAAAGGTCCTCAACTAATGAAAAACTGTTTTTT
TRBV5-5	once	TRBJ2-3	NA	CASSSTTDTQYF	TGTGCCAGCAGCTCAACCACAGATACGCAGTATTTT
TRBV28	few	TRBJ2-5	TRBD1	CASSGVGTGRGETQYF	TGTGCCAGCAGTGGAGTAGGGACAGGACGAGGAGAGACCCAGTACTTC
TRBV20-1	few	TRBJ2-5	TRBD2	CSARSGGASQETQYF	TGCAGTGCTAGAAGCGGGGGGGCCTCCCAAGAGACCCAGTACTTC
TRBV11-1	NA	TRBJ1-2	NA	CASSHFGDGGYTF	TGTGCCAGCAGCCACTTCGGGGATGGTGGCTACACCTTC
TRBV7-9	few	TRBJ2-1	TRBD1	CASSTGTASYNEQFF	TGTGCCAGCAGCACAGGGACAGCTTCCTACAATGAGCAGTTCTTC
TRBV4-1	NA	TRBJ2-7	TRBD2	CASSQVLAGAHEQYF	TGCGCCAGCAGCCAAGTTCTAGCGGGAGCCCACGAGCAGTACTTC
TRBV12-3/TRBV12-4	few	TRBJ2-2	TRBD1	CASSLIGQVLTGELFF	TGTGCCAGCAGTTTAATAGGACAGGTCCTCACCGGGGAGCTGTTTTTT
TRBV12-3/TRBV12-4	NA	TRBJ1-2	NA	CASSLLGAAYGYTF	TGTGCCAGCAGTTTATTGGGGGCGGCCTATGGCTACACCTTC
TRBV7-2	few	TRBJ2-5	TRBD2	CASSFPGLAYETQYF	TGTGCCAGCAGCTTCCCGGGACTAGCGTACGAGACCCAGTACTTC
TRBV12-3/TRBV12-4	NA	TRBJ2-1	NA	CASSQNYNEQFF	TGTGCCAGCAGTCAGAATTACAATGAGCAGTTCTTC
TRBV15	NA	TRBJ2-7	NA	CATGAGYSYEQYF	TGTGCCACCGGGGCAGGCTACTCCTACGAGCAGTACTTC
TRBV4-1	few	TRBJ2-2	TRBD2	CASSKRTSGRARDTGELFF	TGCGCCAGCAGCAAAAGGACTAGCGGGAGGGCCCGGGACACCGGGGAGCTGTTTTTT
TRBV28	many	TRBJ2-7	NA	CASSPLPGPISYEQYF	TGTGCCAGCAGTCCCCTGCCAGGGCCCATCTCCTACGAGCAGTACTTC
TRBV12-3/TRBV12-4	few	TRBJ1-6	NA	CASSLALNLPLHF	TGTGCCAGCAGTTTGGCCCTCAATCTTCCCCTCCACTTT
TRBV29-1	NA	TRBJ2-2	TRBD2	CSVISGGAGGELFF	TGCAGCGTCATTAGCGGGGGGGCTGGCGGGGAGCTGTTTTTT
TRBV6-2/TRBV6-3	few	TRBJ2-1	TRBD2	CASSYPIWGGDYNEQFF	TGTGCCAGCAGTTACCCCATATGGGGGGGGGACTACAATGAGCAGTTCTTC
TRBV7-2	few	TRBJ2-5	NA	CASRPQGTETQYF	TGTGCCAGCAGGCCACAGGGAACGGAGACCCAGTACTTC
TRBV5-1	few	TRBJ2-1	TRBD2	CASSRTSGGAWFNEQFF	TGCGCCAGCAGTCGGACTAGCGGGGGGGCTTGGTTCAATGAGCAGTTCTTC
TRBV4-2	few	TRBJ1-5	TRBD1	CASSQDSGPGTGHQPQHF	TGTGCCAGCAGCCAAGATAGCGGACCCGGGACAGGGCATCAGCCCCAGCATTTT
TRBV4-1	few	TRBJ1-6	TRBD1	CASRHRQGSSISYNSPLHF	TGCGCCAGCAGGCACCGACAGGGGTCATCGATCTCCTATAATTCACCCCTCCACTTT
TRBV9	NA	TRBJ2-5	TRBD2	CASSTSGLQQETQYF	TGTGCCAGCAGCACCTCGGGACTACAGCAAGAGACCCAGTACTTC
TRBV4-1	many	TRBJ1-1	NA	CASSQGESRAFDEAFF	TGCGCCAGCAGCCAAGGGGAGTCGAGAGCTTTCGATGAAGCTTTCTTT